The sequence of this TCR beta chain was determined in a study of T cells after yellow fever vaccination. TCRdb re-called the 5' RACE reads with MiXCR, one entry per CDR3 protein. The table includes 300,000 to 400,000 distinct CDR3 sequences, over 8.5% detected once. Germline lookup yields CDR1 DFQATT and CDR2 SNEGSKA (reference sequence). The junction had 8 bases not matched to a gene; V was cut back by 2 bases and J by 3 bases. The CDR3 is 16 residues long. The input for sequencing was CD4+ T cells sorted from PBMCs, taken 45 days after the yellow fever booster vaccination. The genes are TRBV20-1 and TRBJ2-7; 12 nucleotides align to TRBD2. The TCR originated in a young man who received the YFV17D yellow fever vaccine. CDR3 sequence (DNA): TGCAGTGCTAGATTGACTAGCGGGGGCTTGTACTACGAGCAGTACTTC. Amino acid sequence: CSARLTSGGLYYEQYF.